Below are 19 T cell receptor beta chains sequenced from a single sample in a study of T cell responses to AZD1222 COVID-19 vaccine. Using immunoSEQ multiplex PCR, the repertoire was profiled, and TCRdb retains in-frame clones only, with some absent. Of 150,000 to 200,000 clones in the sample, 92% are singletons; the top ten hold under 1.5%. Sequencing used peripheral blood, obtained 28 days after the second AZD1222 dose. The receptors originated from an adult who received the AZD1222 COVID-19 vaccine.

The chain is built from TRBV28 and TRBJ2-5; D is possibly TRBD2 (6 bases). Trimming shortened V by 5 bases and J by 2 bases, and 15 bases separated the two germline ends. This CDR3 spans 15 amino acids. CDR1 MDHEN and CDR2 SYDVKM come from the germline V gene. For the CDR3, the DNA is TGTGCCAGCAGTCCCGGATCTAGCGATCAAGAGACCCAGTACTTC. Its protein is CASSPGSSDQETQYF.

V and J are TRBV5-1 and TRBJ2-5; a weak D match, TRBD1 (7 bases). The V gene's germline CDR1 is SGHRS and CDR2 YFSETQ. V lost 4 bases, J lost 4 bases, and 17 bases lay in between. This CDR3 contains 15 residues. In DNA, the CDR3 is TGCGCCAGCAGCCCCCGGGGGACAGTAATAGAGACCCAGTACTTC. The encoded protein is CASSPRGTVIETQYF.

The chain has TRBV3-1 (or the pseudogene TRBV3-2) and TRBJ2-3; D is possibly TRBD2 (6 bases). This CDR3 is built from 15 residues. CDR1 and CDR2 from the germline V gene are LGHDT and YNNKEL (reference sequence). The V end was cut by 6 bases, the J end by 0 bases, with 13 bases between. For the CDR3, the DNA is TGTGCCAGCAGTCCGGGGAGGCCTAGCACAGATACGCAGTATTTT. Protein: CASSPGRPSTDTQYF.

J is TRBJ2-2 and V is TRBV19; no clear D. The CDR3 runs 19 residues. The V end was cut by 3 bases, the J end by 1 base, with 21 bases between. Germline V gene lookup returns CDR1 LNHDA and CDR2 SQIVND (reference sequence). The CDR3 nucleotides read TGTGCCAGTAGTATTGACTTGTTGGGAACAGACCAGAACACCGGGGAGCTGTTTTTT. Its translation: CASSIDLLGTDQNTGELFF.

This chain uses TRBV3-1 (or the pseudogene TRBV3-2) with TRBJ2-7; weak D call: TRBD2 (5 bases). Deletions cut 0 bases from V and 4 bases from J, with 19 bases between. Germline values: CDR1 LGHDT, CDR2 YNNKEL (reference sequence). The CDR3 runs to 17 residues. The CDR3 DNA follows: TGTGCCAGCAGCCAAGACCTAGAGCGGAACTTGATATACGAGCAGTACTTC. Translating it yields CASSQDLERNLIYEQYF.

The chain joins TRBV20-1 to TRBJ2-1, with a possible D match to TRBD2 (6 bases). V was pared by 3 bases and J by 9 bases, with 15 bases between. Germline lookup yields CDR1 DFQATT and CDR2 SNEGSKA (reference sequence). The CDR3 is 13 amino acids. CDR3 sequence reads: CSASRRDVGEQFF. The DNA for the CDR3 is TGCAGTGCTAGTAGGCGGGACGTAGGTGAGCAGTTCTTC.

This sequence joins TRBV18 and TRBJ2-7; D might be TRBD1 or TRBD2, each matching 5 bases. Germline V gene sequence: CDR1 KGHSH, CDR2 LQKENI. The CDR3 covers 14 residues. With 4 bases removed from V and 2 bases from J, the gap between germline ends came to 12 bases. The DNA for the CDR3 is TGTGCCAGCTCACGATCGGGGCCAACCTACGAGCAGTACTTC. It is translated as CASSRSGPTYEQYF. The full variable domain, with the rest looked up from reference TRBV18 and TRBJ2-7, is NAGVMQNPRHLVRRRGQEARLRCSPMKGHSHVYWYRQLPEEGLKFMVYLQKENIIDESGMPKERFSAEFPKEGPSILRIQQVVRGDSAAYFCASSRSGPTYEQYFGPGTRLTVT.

This chain joins TRBV24-1 and TRBJ2-3, with TRBD2 as a possible D gene (7 bases). V lost 3 bases, J lost 2 bases, and 17 bases lay in between. This CDR3 has 17 amino acids. CDR1 KGHDR and CDR2 SFDVKD come from the germline V gene. The CDR3 bases are TGTGCCACCAGTGATCCTCGGGGGGCCGGGGCCACAGATACGCAGTATTTT. Encoded protein: CATSDPRGAGATDTQYF.

The chain combines TRBV5-4 with TRBJ2-2; tentative D call: TRBD2 (6 bases). CDR1 is SGHNT and CDR2 is YYREEE in the germline V gene (reference sequence). This CDR3 comprises 14 residues. V dropped 1 base and J dropped 6 bases, with 10 bases sitting between them. The CDR3 DNA follows: TGTGCCAGCAGCTTGACTAGCAACCCCGGGGAGCTGTTTTTT. This gives the protein CASSLTSNPGELFF.

The rearrangement joins TRBV6-2 or TRBV6-3 to TRBJ1-5; D is uncertain. The CDR3 runs 16 residues. V lost 3 bases and J lost 0, with 12 bases in between. Germline V gives CDR1 MNHEY, CDR2 SVGEGT. In DNA, the CDR3 is TGTGCCAGCAGTTATCCCACCGATTATAGCAATCAGCCCCAGCATTTT. Its protein is CASSYPTDYSNQPQHF.

This chain connects TRBV7-9 to TRBJ1-1; D is ambiguous. The CDR3 loop spans 16 amino acids. V lost 2 bases, J lost 1 base, and 14 bases lay in between. The V gene's germline CDR1 is SEHNR and CDR2 FQNEAQ (reference sequence). The CDR3 protein is CASSLFFIDKNTEAFF. DNA of the CDR3: TGTGCCAGCAGCTTATTTTTTATTGACAAGAACACTGAAGCTTTCTTT.

V and J are TRBV15 and TRBJ2-3; tentative D call: TRBD1 (6 bases). Trimming stripped 4 bases from V and 8 bases from J, with 25 bases between. The CDR3 runs 17 residues. Germline V lookup: CDR1 LNHNV, CDR2 YYDKDF (reference sequence). DNA for the CDR3: TGTGCCACCAGCACGGTCCCATGGACAGAAGAATCAGGTACGCAGTATTTT. Protein product: CATSTVPWTEESGTQYF.

This clone appeared a single time. The genes are TRBV19 and TRBJ1-2; a weak D match, TRBD1 (6 bases). V lost 3 bases and J lost 0, with 11 bases in between. Germline-derived CDR1 and CDR2 are LNHDA and SQIVND (reference sequence). This CDR3 contains 15 residues. Written as DNA, the CDR3 is TGTGCCAGTAGTATGTATCAGGGGACTAACTATGGCTACACCTTC. As protein: CASSMYQGTNYGYTF.

The V call is TRBV6-1, the J call TRBJ1-2; 7 nucleotides agree with TRBD1. CDR3 size: 15 residues. After removal of 0 bases from V and 2 bases from J, the junction contained 3 bases not matched to a gene. Germline V gene sequence: CDR1 MNHNS, CDR2 SASEGT. The CDR3 reads CASSEAHRGNYGYTF. The CDR3 DNA reads TGTGCCAGCAGTGAAGCGCACAGGGGCAACTATGGCTACACCTTC.

Here the CDR3 reads CASSTGTGGGNQPQHF. CDR3 nucleotides: TGTGCCAGCAGCACCGGGACAGGGGGCGGCAATCAGCCCCAGCATTTT. The rearrangement links TRBV5-8 to TRBJ1-5, with TRBD1 matching over 12 bases. There are 16 residues in the CDR3. Germline lookup yields CDR1 SGHTS and CDR2 YDEGEE. Unmatched junction bases numbered 4, after V lost 4 bases and J lost 2 bases.

The V gene is TRBV7-2, the J gene TRBJ2-6, with D perhaps being TRBD1 or TRBD2 (5 bases each). V gave up 5 bases and J gave up 2 bases, with 16 bases separating them. The CDR3 is made up of 17 amino acids. Per germline, CDR1 SGHTA and CDR2 FQGNSA. DNA for the CDR3: TGTGCCAGCAGCCAGAGGGCAGCCAGGGCTGGGGCCAACGTCCTGACTTTC. Translation gives CASSQRAARAGANVLTF.

J is TRBJ2-1 and V is TRBV6-2 or TRBV6-3, with 9 bases aligning to TRBD2. This CDR3 comprises 17 residues. After removal of 0 bases from V and 1 base from J, the junction contained 4 bases not matched to a gene. Per germline, CDR1 MNHEY and CDR2 SVGEGT. The CDR3 DNA follows: TGTGCCAGCAGTTACTCGTTCAGCGGGAGGTCCTACAATGAGCAGTTCTTC. Protein product: CASSYSFSGRSYNEQFF.

In DNA, the CDR3 is TGCGCCAGCAGCGGGTTACAGACTGAAGCTTTCTTT. Residues: CASSGLQTEAFF. V is TRBV4-1 and J is TRBJ1-1; D uncertain. The V gene's germline CDR1 is MGHRA and CDR2 YSYEKL. V lost 5 bases and J lost 5, with 9 bases in between. This CDR3 has 12 residues.

This clone showed up just a few times. The rearrangement uses TRBV5-1 and TRBJ1-3, with 9 bases matching TRBD1. The CDR3 totals 17 residues. The germline V gene has CDR1 SGHRS and CDR2 YFSETQ. Trimming cost V 1 base and J 3 bases; bases outside gene matches: 8. DNA for the CDR3: TGCGCCAGCAGCTTGTCGGGACAGGGATTGAGTGGAAACACCATATATTTT. This encodes CASSLSGQGLSGNTIYF. Full variable domain (rest looked up from reference TRBV5-1 and TRBJ1-3): KAGVTQTPRYLIKTRGQQVTLSCSPISGHRSVSWYQQTPGQGLQFLFEYFSETQRNKGNFPGRFSGRQFSNSRSEMNVSTLELGDSALYLCASSLSGQGLSGNTIYFGEGSWLTVV.